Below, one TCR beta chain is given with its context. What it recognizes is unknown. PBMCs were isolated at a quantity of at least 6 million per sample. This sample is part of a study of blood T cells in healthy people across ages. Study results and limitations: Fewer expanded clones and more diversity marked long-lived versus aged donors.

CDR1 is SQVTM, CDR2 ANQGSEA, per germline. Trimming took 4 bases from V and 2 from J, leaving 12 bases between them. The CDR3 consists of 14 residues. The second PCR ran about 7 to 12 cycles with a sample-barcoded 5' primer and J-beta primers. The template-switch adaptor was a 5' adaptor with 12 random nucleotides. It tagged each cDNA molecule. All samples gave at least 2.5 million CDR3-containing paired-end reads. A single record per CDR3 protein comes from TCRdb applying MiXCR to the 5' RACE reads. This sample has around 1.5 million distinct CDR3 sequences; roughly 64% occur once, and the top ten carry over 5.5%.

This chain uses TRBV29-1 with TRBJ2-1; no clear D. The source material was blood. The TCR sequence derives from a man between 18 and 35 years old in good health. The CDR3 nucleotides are TGCAGCGTTGTTTGGTTGGGCACCTACAATGAGCAGTTCTTC. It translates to CSVVWLGTYNEQFF.